A selection of T cell receptor beta chains follows, all from one sample in a study of shared clonotypes between healthy human individuals. Using immunoSEQ multiplex PCR, the repertoire was profiled, and TCRdb retains in-frame clones only, with some absent. Of about 110,000 clones listed, 68% were seen once; the top ten hold approximately 23%. The material sequenced was memory CD8+ T cells sorted from blood. These receptors all stem from a woman aged 25 to 39 in good health. The CDR3 runs from the conserved cysteine through the conserved F or W. Each record gives: J gene, clone size, V gene, CDR3 protein. Rows may omit the clone size; those that give it use once, few, many or a size class.

TRBJ2-3,NA,TRBV27,CASSLLVATDTQYF
TRBJ1-1,NA,TRBV19,CASSIGQAGNTEAFF
TRBJ2-2,few,TRBV19,CASSKGTLNTGELFF
TRBJ1-1,NA,TRBV2,CASSRTIMNTEAFF
TRBJ2-1,NA,TRBV7-2,CASSLESGRRVSYNEQFF
TRBJ1-1,NA,TRBV9,CASSLGGAGTEAFF
TRBJ2-3,NA,TRBV11-1,CASSLLGTSTDTQYF
TRBJ1-3,NA,TRBV28,CASSWTGVSGNTIYF
TRBJ2-7,NA,TRBV29-1,CSVEVVYEQYF
TRBJ1-5,NA,TRBV6-1,CASTHSNQPQHF
TRBJ2-2,NA,TRBV2,CANRDRGRGELFF
TRBJ1-2,NA,TRBV28,CASGDYWGTNYGYTF
TRBJ2-3,NA,TRBV4-2,CASSQDEGGHTDTQYF
TRBJ1-1,once,TRBV25-1,CASSGLQQNTEAFF
TRBJ1-5,NA,TRBV28,CASSLRASNQPQHF
TRBJ2-1,NA,TRBV7-9,CASSPALAGGFGEQFF
NA,few,TRBV5-4,CASSWAYRESDEQYF
TRBJ2-7,NA,TRBV7-8,CASSSGSSSFYEQYF
TRBJ2-1,few,TRBV7-8,CASSPLAGGSSYNEQFF
TRBJ2-1,NA,TRBV25-1,CASGTGVYYNEQFF
TRBJ1-5,NA,TRBV7-2,CASSLRGVSINQPQHF
TRBJ2-7,few,TRBV6-1,CASSDTPGQGAGEQYF
TRBJ2-7,few,TRBV27,CASSLSPTYEQYF
TRBJ1-1,few,TRBV28,CASSQPNTEAFF